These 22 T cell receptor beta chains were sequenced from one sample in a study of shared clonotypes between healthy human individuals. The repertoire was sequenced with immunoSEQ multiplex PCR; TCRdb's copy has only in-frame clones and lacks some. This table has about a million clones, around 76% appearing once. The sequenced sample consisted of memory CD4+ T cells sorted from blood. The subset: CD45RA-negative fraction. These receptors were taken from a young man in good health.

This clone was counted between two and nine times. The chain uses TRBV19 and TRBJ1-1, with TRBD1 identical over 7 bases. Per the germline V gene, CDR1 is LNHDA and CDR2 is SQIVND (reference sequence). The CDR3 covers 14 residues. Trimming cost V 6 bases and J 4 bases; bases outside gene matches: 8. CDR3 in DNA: TGTGCCAGTAGCCGCAAGGACAGGACCACTGAAGCTTTCTTT. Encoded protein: CASSRKDRTTEAFF.

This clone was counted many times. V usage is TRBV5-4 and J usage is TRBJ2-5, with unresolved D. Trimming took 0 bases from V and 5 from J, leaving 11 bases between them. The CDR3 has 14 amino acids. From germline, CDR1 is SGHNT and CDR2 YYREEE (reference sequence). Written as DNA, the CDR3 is TGTGCCAGCAGCTTGGCGGCGTTGGGGGAGACCCAGTACTTC. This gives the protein CASSLAALGETQYF.

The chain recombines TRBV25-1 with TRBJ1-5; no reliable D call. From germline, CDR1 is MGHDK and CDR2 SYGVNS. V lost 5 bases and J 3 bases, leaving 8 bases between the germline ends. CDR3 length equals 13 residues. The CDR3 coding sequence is TGTGCCAGCAGTAGGGATTACAATCAGCCCCAGCATTTT. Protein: CASSRDYNQPQHF.

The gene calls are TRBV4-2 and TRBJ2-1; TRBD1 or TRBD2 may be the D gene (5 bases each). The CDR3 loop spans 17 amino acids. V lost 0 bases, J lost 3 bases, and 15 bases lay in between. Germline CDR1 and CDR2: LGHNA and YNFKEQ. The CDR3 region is CASSQDLPPGGYNEQFF. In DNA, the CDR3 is TGTGCCAGCAGCCAAGATCTTCCCCCTGGGGGCTACAATGAGCAGTTCTTC.

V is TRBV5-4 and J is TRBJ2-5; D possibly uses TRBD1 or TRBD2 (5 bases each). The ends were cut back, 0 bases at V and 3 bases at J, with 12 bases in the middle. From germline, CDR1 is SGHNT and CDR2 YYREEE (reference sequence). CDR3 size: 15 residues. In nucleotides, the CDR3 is TGTGCCAGCAGCTTGGGTGGCAGGGACGAAGAGACCCAGTACTTC. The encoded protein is CASSLGGRDEETQYF.

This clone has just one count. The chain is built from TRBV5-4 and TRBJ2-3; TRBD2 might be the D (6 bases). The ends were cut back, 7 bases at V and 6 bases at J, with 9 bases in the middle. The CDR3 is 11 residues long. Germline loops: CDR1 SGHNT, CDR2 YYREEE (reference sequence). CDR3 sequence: CASSEGDTQYF. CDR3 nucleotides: TGTGCCAGCTCGGAGGGGGATACGCAGTATTTT.

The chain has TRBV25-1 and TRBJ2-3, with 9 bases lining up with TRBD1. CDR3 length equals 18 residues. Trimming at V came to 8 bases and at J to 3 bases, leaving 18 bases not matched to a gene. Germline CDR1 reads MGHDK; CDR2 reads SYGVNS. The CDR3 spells CASPPLGVRDRDTDTQYF. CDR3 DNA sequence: TGTGCCAGCCCTCCCCTCGGGGTGCGGGACAGGGATACAGATACGCAGTATTTT. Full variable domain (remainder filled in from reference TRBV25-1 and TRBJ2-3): EADIYQTPRYLVIGTGKKITLECSQTMGHDKMYWYQQDPGMELHLIHYSYGVNSTEKGDLSSESTVSRIRTEHFPLTLESARPSHTSQYLCASPPLGVRDRDTDTQYFGPGTRLTVL.

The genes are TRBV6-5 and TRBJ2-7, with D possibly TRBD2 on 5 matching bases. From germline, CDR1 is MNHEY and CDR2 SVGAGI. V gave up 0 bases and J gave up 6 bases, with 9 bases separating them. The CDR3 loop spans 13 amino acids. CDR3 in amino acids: CASSYSRVFEQYF. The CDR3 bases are TGTGCCAGCAGTTACTCGAGGGTATTCGAGCAGTACTTC.

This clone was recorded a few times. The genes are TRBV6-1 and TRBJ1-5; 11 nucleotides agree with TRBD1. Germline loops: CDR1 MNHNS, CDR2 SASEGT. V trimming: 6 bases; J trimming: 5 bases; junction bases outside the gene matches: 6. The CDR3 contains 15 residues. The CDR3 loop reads CASRTPDRGHQPQHF. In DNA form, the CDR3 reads TGTGCCAGCAGGACTCCGGACAGGGGGCATCAGCCCCAGCATTTT.

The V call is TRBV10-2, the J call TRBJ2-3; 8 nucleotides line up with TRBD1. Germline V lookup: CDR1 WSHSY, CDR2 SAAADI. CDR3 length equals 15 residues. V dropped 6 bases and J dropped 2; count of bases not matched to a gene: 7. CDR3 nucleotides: TGCGCCAGCAGAGCAGGGGGCGCCTACACAGATACGCAGTATTTT. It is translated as CASRAGGAYTDTQYF.

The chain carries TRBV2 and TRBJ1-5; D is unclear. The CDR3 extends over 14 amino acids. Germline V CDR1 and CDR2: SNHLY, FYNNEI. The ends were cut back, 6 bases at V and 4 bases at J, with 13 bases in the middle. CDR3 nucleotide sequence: TGTGCCAGCAGACCGGGCCAAGTTAATCAGCCCCAGCATTTT. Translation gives CASRPGQVNQPQHF. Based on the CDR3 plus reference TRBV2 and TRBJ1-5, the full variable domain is EPEVTQTPSHQVTQMGQEVILRCVPISNHLYFYWYRQILGQKVEFLVSFYNNEISEKSEIFDDQFSVERPDGSNFTLKIRSTKLEDSAMYFCASRPGQVNQPQHFGDGTRLSIL.

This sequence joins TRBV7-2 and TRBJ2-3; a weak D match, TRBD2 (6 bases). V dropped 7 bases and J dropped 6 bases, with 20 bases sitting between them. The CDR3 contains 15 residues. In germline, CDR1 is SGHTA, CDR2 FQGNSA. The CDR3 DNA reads TGTGCCAGCATCCCAGAGGGGAGGTATTTCGATACGCAGTATTTT. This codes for CASIPEGRYFDTQYF.

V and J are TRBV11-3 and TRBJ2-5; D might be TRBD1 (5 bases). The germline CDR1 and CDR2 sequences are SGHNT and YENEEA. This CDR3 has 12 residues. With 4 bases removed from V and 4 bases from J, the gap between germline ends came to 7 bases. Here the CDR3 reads CASSSRGETQYF. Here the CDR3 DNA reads TGTGCCAGCAGCTCAAGGGGAGAGACCCAGTACTTC.

CDR3: CASSSTSVIETQYF. The DNA for the CDR3 is TGTGCCAGCTCATCTACTAGCGTTATAGAGACCCAGTACTTC. J is TRBJ2-5 and V is TRBV18, with 7 bases lining up with TRBD2. This CDR3 is 14 amino acids long. Trimming removed 5 bases from V and 4 bases from J; junction bases left unmatched: 7. In germline, CDR1 is KGHSH, CDR2 LQKENI.

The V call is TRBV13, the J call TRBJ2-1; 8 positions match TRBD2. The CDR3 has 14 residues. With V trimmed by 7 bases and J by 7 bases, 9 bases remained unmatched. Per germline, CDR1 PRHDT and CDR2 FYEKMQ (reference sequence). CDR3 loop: CASTLAGGKNEQFF. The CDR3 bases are TGTGCCAGCACTCTAGCGGGCGGTAAAAATGAGCAGTTCTTC.

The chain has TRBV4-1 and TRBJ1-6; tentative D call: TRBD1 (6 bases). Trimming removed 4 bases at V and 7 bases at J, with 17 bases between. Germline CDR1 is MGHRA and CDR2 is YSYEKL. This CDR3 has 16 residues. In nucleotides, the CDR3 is TGCGCCAGCAGCCCCCCGTTGAAGGGGACAAATTCACCCCTCCACTTT. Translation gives CASSPPLKGTNSPLHF.

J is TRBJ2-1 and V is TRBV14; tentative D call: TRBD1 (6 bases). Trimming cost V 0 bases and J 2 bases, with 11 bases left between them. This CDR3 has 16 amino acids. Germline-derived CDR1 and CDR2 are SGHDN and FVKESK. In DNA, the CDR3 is TGTGCCAGCAGCCAAGACGGCAGGGGCCCCTACAATGAGCAGTTCTTC. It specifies CASSQDGRGPYNEQFF.

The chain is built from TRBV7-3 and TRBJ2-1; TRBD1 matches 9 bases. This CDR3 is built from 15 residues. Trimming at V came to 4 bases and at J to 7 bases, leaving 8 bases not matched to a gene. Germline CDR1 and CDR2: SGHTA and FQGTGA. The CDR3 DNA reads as TGTGCCAGCAGCTCGGACAGGGGAGGAGTGAATGAGCAGTTCTTC. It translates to CASSSDRGGVNEQFF.

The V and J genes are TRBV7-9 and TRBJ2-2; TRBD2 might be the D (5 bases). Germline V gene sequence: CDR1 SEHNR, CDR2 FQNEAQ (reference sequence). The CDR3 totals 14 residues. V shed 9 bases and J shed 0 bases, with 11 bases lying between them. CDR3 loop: CASTSGANTGELFF. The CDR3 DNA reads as TGTGCCAGTACCAGCGGAGCGAACACCGGGGAGCTGTTTTTT. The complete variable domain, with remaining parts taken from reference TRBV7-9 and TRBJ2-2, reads DTGVSQNPRHKITKRGQNVTFRCDPISEHNRLYWYRQTLGQGPEFLTYFQNEAQLEKSRLLSDRFSAERPKGSFSTLEIQRTEQGDSAMYLCASTSGANTGELFFGEGSRLTVL.

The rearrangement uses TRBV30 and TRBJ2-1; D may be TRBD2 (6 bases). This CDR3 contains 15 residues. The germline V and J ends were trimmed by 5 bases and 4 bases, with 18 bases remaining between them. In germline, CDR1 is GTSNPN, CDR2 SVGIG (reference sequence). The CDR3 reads CAWGGRLGQYNEQFF. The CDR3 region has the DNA TGTGCCTGGGGTGGGAGGTTGGGCCAATACAATGAGCAGTTCTTC. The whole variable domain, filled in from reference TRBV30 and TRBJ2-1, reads SQTIHQWPATLVQPVGSPLSLECTVEGTSNPNLYWYRQAAGRGLQLLFYSVGIGQISSEVPQNLSASRPQDRQFILSSKKLLLSDSGFYLCAWGGRLGQYNEQFFGPGTRLTVL.

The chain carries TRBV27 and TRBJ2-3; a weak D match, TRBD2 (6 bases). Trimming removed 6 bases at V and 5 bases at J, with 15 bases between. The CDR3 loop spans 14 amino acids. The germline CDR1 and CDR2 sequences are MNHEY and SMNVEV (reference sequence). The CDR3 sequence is CASSPRLGVDTQYF. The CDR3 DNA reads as TGTGCCAGCAGCCCGAGACTAGGGGTAGATACGCAGTATTTT.

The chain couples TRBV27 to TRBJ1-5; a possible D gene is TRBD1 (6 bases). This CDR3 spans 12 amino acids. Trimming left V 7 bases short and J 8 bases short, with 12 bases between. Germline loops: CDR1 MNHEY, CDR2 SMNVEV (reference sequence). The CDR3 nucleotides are TGTGCCAGCACAGGGGCGGGAGAGCCCCAGCATTTT. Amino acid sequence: CASTGAGEPQHF.